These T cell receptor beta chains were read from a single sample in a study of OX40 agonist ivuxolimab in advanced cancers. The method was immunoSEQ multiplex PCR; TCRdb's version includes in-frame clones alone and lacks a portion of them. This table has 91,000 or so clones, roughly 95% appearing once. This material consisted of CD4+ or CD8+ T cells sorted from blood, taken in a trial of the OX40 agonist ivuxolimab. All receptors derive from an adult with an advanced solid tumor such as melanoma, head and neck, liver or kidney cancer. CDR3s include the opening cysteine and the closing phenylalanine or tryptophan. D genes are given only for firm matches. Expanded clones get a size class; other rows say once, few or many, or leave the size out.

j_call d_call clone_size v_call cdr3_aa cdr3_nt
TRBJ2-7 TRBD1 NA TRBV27 CASSFGDRANEQYF TGTGCCAGCAGTTTCGGGGACAGGGCGAACGAGCAGTACTTC
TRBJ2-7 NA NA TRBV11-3 CASSPGESYEQYF TGTGCCAGCAGCCCCGGGGAATCCTACGAGCAGTACTTC
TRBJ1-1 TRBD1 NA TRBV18 CASSQNSGTGNTEAFF TGTGCCAGCTCACAGAACTCCGGGACAGGTAACACTGAAGCTTTCTTT
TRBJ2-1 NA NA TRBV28 CASSFSDRREQFF TGTGCCAGCAGTTTCTCAGACAGGAGGGAGCAGTTCTTC
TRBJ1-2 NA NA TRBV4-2 CASSQEAGPYTF TGTGCCAGCAGCCAAGAGGCCGGGCCCTACACCTTC
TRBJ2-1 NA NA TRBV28 CASSLLDSYNEQFF TGTGCCAGCAGTTTGTTGGACAGCTACAATGAGCAGTTCTTC
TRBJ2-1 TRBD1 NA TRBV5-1 CASSFGQGARNEQFF TGCGCCAGCAGCTTCGGACAGGGGGCGCGAAATGAGCAGTTCTTC
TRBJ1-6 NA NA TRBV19 CASRATDRLLSPLHF TGTGCCAGTAGGGCCACCGACAGGTTGCTTTCACCCCTCCACTTT
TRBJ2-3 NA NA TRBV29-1 CSVEGAGADTQYF TGCAGCGTTGAAGGGGCAGGAGCAGATACGCAGTATTTT
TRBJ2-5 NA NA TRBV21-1 CASSRSGCKETQYF TGTGCCAGCAGCCGTAGCGGGTGCAAAGAGACCCAGTACTTC
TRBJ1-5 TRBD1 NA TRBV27 CASRSPGTGGGSQHF TGTGCCAGCAGGTCTCCCGGGACAGGGGGGGGGTCCCAGCATTTT
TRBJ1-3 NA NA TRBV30 CAWSVRGVDGNTIYF TGTGCCTGGAGCGTACGGGGGGTAGACGGAAACACCATATATTTT
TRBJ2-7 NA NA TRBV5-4 CASSPRSGTNSYEQYF TGTGCCAGCAGCCCGCGTAGTGGCACCAACTCCTACGAGCAGTACTTC
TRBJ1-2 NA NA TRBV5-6 CASSLKGRGYTF TGTGCCAGCAGCTTGAAAGGGCGAGGCTACACCTTC
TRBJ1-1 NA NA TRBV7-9 CASFFTETNTEAFF TGTGCCAGCTTCTTTACGGAGACGAACACTGAAGCTTTCTTT
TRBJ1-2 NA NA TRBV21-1 CAVQGPGGYTF TGTGCCGTTCAGGGACCGGGTGGCTACACCTTC
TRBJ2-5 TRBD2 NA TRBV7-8 CASSSLAGGVETQYF TGTGCCAGCAGCTCATTAGCGGGAGGGGTAGAGACCCAGTACTTC
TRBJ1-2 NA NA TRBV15 CATSRDGGDYGYTF TGTGCCACCAGCAGAGATGGGGGTGACTATGGCTACACCTTC
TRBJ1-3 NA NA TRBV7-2 CASSFRSSGNTIYF TGTGCCAGCAGCTTCCGGAGCTCTGGAAACACCATATATTTT
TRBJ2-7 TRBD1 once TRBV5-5 CASSLRDPGGATPGEQYF TGTGCCAGCAGCTTAAGGGATCCAGGGGGTGCAACCCCGGGGGAGCAGTACTTC
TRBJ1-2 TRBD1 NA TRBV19 CASSVTGGSSNYGYTF TGTGCCAGTAGTGTCACAGGGGGTTCGTCTAACTATGGCTACACCTTC
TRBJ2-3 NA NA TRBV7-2 CASSPRTMDTQYF TGTGCCAGCAGCCCCCGGACAATGGATACGCAGTATTTT
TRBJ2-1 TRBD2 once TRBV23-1 CASSQWGLAGASNEQFF TGCGCCAGCAGTCAATGGGGACTAGCGGGGGCCTCTAATGAGCAGTTCTTC
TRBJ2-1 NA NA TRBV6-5 CASSYDRDTEQFF TGTGCCAGCAGTTACGACCGGGACACTGAGCAGTTCTTC
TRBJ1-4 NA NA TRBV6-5 CASSSPGATNEKLFF TGTGCCAGCAGCTCCCCAGGGGCAACTAATGAAAAACTGTTTTTT
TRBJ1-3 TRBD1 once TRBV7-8 CASSLATGRSGNTIYF TGTGCCAGCAGCTTAGCGACAGGGCGCTCTGGAAACACCATATATTTT
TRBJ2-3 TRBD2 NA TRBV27 CASEAGGPRDTQYF TGTGCCAGCGAAGCGGGAGGGCCGAGAGATACGCAGTATTTT
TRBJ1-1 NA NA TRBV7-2 CASSLGEWKTEAFF TGTGCCAGCAGCTTGGGGGAATGGAAGACTGAAGCTTTCTTT
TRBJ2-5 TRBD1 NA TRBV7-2 CASSGGTGETQYF TGTGCCAGCAGCGGAGGGACAGGGGAGACCCAGTACTTC
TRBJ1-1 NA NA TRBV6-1 CASTRSDSSNTEAFF TGTGCCAGCACCCGAAGTGACAGTTCCAACACTGAAGCTTTCTTT
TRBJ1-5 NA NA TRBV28 CASFVGNQPQHF TGTGCCAGCTTTGTCGGCAATCAGCCCCAGCATTTT
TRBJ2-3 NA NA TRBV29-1 CSGDGDSTDTQYF TGCAGCGGAGACGGGGACAGCACAGATACGCAGTATTTT
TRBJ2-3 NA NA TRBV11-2 CASSLSTVVDTQYF TGTGCCAGCAGCTTAAGTACAGTAGTAGATACGCAGTATTTT
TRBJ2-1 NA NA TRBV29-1 CSVDLPAYNEQFF TGCAGCGTTGACTTGCCCGCGTACAATGAGCAGTTCTTC
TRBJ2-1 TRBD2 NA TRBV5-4 CASSPLAGAPYNEQFF TGTGCCAGCAGCCCGCTAGCGGGAGCCCCCTACAATGAGCAGTTCTTC
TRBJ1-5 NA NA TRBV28 CASSYYAQGQPQHF TGTGCCAGCAGTTACTACGCCCAGGGTCAGCCCCAGCATTTT
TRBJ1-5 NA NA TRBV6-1 CASRGAAQPQHF TGTGCCAGCAGAGGGGCAGCTCAGCCCCAGCATTTT
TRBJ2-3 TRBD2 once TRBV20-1 CSAWGGHTQYF TGCAGTGCGTGGGGGGGACATACGCAGTATTTT
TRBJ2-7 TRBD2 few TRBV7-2 CASSPQAGTSFSYEQYF TGTGCCAGCAGCCCGCAAGCCGGGACTAGCTTTTCCTACGAGCAGTACTTC
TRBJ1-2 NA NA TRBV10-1 CASLDGVYGYTF TGCGCCAGCCTTGACGGAGTCTATGGCTACACCTTC
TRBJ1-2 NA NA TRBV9 CASSVNYGYTF TGTGCCAGCAGCGTTAACTATGGCTACACCTTC
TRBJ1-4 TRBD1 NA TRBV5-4 CASSQDRGGTNEKLFF TGTGCCAGCAGCCAAGACAGGGGGGGAACTAATGAAAAACTGTTTTTT
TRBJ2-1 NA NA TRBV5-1 CASSLVSGEHNEQFF TGCGCCAGCAGCTTGGTCTCCGGGGAGCACAATGAGCAGTTCTTC
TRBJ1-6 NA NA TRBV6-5 CASSWDFRDSPLHF TGTGCCAGCAGTTGGGACTTTAGGGATTCACCCCTCCACTTT
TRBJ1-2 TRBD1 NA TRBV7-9 CASSRPGQGTYGYTF TGTGCCAGCAGTCGACCGGGACAGGGGACCTATGGCTACACCTTC
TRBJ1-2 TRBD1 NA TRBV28 CASSFAQGAYGYTF TGTGCCAGCAGTTTTGCGCAGGGGGCTTATGGCTACACCTTC
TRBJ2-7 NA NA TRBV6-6 CASRGQRGASEQYF TGTGCCAGCAGGGGGCAACGGGGGGCGAGCGAGCAGTACTTC
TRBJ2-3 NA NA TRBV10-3 CAITPTETKLTDTQYF TGTGCCATCACCCCGACAGAAACTAAACTCACAGATACGCAGTATTTT
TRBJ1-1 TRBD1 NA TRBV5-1 CASSWVDRGNTEAFF TGCGCCAGCAGCTGGGTCGACAGGGGTAACACTGAAGCTTTCTTT
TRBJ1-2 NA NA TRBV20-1 CGDRTNYGYTF TGCGGGGACCGCACTAACTATGGCTACACCTTC
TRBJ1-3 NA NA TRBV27 CASSFARSGNTIYF TGTGCCAGCAGTTTTGCCCGCTCTGGAAACACCATATATTTT
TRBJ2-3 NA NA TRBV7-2 CASSSQTRSDTQYF TGTGCCAGCAGCTCCCAGACTAGATCAGATACGCAGTATTTT
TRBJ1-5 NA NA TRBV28 CASSFRQLYSNQPQHF TGTGCCAGCAGTTTTAGACAGCTCTATAGCAATCAGCCCCAGCATTTT
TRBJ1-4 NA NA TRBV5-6 CASSLGVYDEKLFF TGTGCCAGCAGCCTAGGGGTATACGATGAAAAACTGTTTTTT
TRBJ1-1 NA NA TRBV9 CASRGGNMNTEAFF TGTGCCAGCCGCGGGGGTAACATGAACACTGAAGCTTTCTTT
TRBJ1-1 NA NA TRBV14 CASSQGATEAFF TGTGCCAGCAGCCAAGGAGCCACTGAAGCTTTCTTT
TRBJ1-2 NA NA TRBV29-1 CSVGEGGYGYTF TGCAGCGTTGGGGAGGGGGGTTATGGCTACACCTTC